The TCR beta chain described here comes from a study of blood T cell repertoires in COVID-19. Among Cohort 3 donors, those recovered had two negative PCRs, clearance, or symptom resolution. Germline V CDR1 and CDR2: LGHNT, FRNRAP. The CDR3 runs 19 residues. With V trimmed by 3 bases and J by 0 bases, 13 bases remained unmatched. Original processing methods: Nucleated cell number was recorded as an estimate derived from reference gene primer amplification. Profiled with immunoSEQ multiplex PCR; TCRdb holds only in-frame clones, not every one. V and J calls and clone size follow that table, whereas D and trimming were derived from the DNA. The data contain under 200,000 clones, around nine tenths of them singletons.

The specimen was PBMCs or T cells enriched from blood (not recorded which). The origin of this receptor is a woman aged 45-60 years who had recovered from COVID-19. J is TRBJ2-3 and V is TRBV12-5; TRBD2 agrees at 9 bases. CDR3: CASGFPGDSGGSSTDTQYF. In nucleotides, the CDR3 is TGTGCTAGTGGTTTCCCTGGGGATAGCGGGGGTTCGAGCACAGATACGCAGTATTTT.